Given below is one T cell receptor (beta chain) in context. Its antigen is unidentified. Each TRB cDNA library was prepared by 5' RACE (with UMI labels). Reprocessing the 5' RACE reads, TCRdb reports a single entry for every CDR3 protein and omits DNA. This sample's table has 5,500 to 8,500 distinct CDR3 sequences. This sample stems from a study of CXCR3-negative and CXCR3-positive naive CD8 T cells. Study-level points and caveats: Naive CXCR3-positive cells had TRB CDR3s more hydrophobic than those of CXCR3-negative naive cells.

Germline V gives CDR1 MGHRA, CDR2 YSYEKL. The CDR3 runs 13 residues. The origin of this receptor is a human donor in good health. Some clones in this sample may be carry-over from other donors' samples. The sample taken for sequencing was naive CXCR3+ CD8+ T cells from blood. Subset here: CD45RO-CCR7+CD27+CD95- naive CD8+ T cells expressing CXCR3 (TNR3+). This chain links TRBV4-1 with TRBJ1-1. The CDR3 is CASSQARYTEAFF.